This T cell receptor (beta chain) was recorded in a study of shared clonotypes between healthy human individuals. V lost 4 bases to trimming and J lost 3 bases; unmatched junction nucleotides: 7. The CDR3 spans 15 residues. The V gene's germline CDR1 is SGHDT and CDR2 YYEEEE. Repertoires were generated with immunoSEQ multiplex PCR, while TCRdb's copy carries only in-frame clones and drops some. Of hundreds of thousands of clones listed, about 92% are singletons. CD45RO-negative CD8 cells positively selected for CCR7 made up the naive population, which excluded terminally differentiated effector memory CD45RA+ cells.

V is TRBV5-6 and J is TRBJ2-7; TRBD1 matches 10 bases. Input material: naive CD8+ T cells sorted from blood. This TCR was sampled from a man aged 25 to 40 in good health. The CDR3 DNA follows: TGTGCCAGCAGCCATAGGACAGGGGGTATCTACGAGCAGTACTTC. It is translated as CASSHRTGGIYEQYF.